The 11 T cell receptor beta chains reported below all come from one sample, sequenced in a study of T cells in Graves' hyperthyroidism and ophthalmopathy. Authors of the study amplified TCR beta CDR3 regions from RNA transcripts. A set of HTBI primers served as the primers for a first-round RT-PCR of the TCR CDR3. MiXCR, applied by TCRdb to the multiplex PCR reads, yields one record per CDR3 protein. The sample records roughly 350,000 distinct CDR3 sequences, about 14% being singletons. Sequenced sample: blood. These receptor sequences come from a woman younger than 45 with Graves' ophthalmopathy.

The CDR3: CASSSWDRFVGNTIYF. Written as DNA, the CDR3 is TGTGCCAGCAGCTCATGGGACCGCTTCGTTGGGAACACCATATATTTT. The chain joins TRBV7-9 to TRBJ1-3, with a possible D match to TRBD1 (5 bases). The CDR3 runs to 16 residues. Germline V gene data show CDR1 as SEHNR and CDR2 as FQNEAQ (reference sequence). V lost 4 bases, J lost 7 bases, and 20 bases lay in between.

Regarding this clonotype: A read error may explain this, as a much larger clone is one base away. The J gene is TRBJ2-7, the V gene TRBV12-3 or TRBV12-4; a possible D gene is TRBD2 (7 bases). The V end lost 4 bases, the J end lost 5 bases, and 15 bases lay between the germline ends. The CDR3 has 14 amino acids. The CDR3 DNA reads TGTGCCAGCAGTTCATTACAGGGAGGGAACGAGCAGTACTTC. Translation gives CASSSLQGGNEQYF.

V usage is TRBV6-1 and J usage is TRBJ1-6; D not certain. V lost 7 bases to trimming and J lost 1 base, with 8 bases between them. The CDR3 contains 14 residues. Germline CDR1 reads MNHNS; CDR2 reads SASEGT. CDR3 loop: CASIVGSYNSPLHF. As DNA, the CDR3 is TGTGCCAGCATTGTGGGATCCTATAATTCACCCCTCCACTTT.

This clonotype showed up just a few times. The chain joins TRBV6-1 to TRBJ2-5; 7 bases fit TRBD2. Germline V lookup: CDR1 MNHNS, CDR2 SASEGT. This CDR3 comprises 14 residues. V lost 6 bases and J lost 5; bases outside the gene matches: 9. The chain's CDR3 is CASSTGGVAETQYF. DNA for the CDR3: TGTGCCAGCAGCACGGGGGGAGTAGCCGAGACCCAGTACTTC.

The chain is built from TRBV11-2 and TRBJ2-1; 15 positions match TRBD2. Germline V gene sequence: CDR1 SGHAT, CDR2 FQNNGV. Trimming took 5 bases from V and 7 from J; bases not matched to a gene: 9. This CDR3 is built from 17 residues. CDR3 protein: CASSPTGLAGGPNEQFF. CDR3 DNA sequence: TGTGCCAGCAGCCCAACCGGACTAGCGGGGGGGCCTAATGAGCAGTTCTTC. The whole variable domain, filled in from reference TRBV11-2 and TRBJ2-1, reads EAGVAQSPRYKIIEKRQSVAFWCNPISGHATLYWYQQILGQGPKLLIQFQNNGVVDDSQLPKDRFSAERLKGVDSTLKIQPAKLEDSAVYLCASSPTGLAGGPNEQFFGPGTRLTVL.

The chain recombines TRBV6-1 with TRBJ1-1; a possible D gene is TRBD1 (5 bases). V was shortened by 6 bases and J by 12 bases, with 17 bases between the two germline ends. Germline V gene data show CDR1 as MNHNS and CDR2 as SASEGT. The CDR3 sequence is 12 residues long. CDR3 loop: CASRTLWDGSFF. CDR3 sequence (DNA): TGTGCCAGCAGGACCCTGTGGGACGGATCTTTCTTT.

This clonotype was detected many times. V and J are TRBV2 and TRBJ2-1, with 7 bases aligning to TRBD2. The CDR3 has 15 residues. J gave up 0 bases and V 4 bases, and 3 bases lay outside the gene matches. CDR1 and CDR2 from the germline V gene are SNHLY and FYNNEI. The CDR3 here is CASSVSGASYNEQFF. The CDR3 DNA reads TGTGCCAGCAGTGTCAGCGGGGCCTCCTACAATGAGCAGTTCTTC.

This clonotype was observed many times. CDR3 coding DNA: TGCAGTGCTAGAGATGCGGGACGGGGGGGTTCACCCCTCCACTTT. Protein: CSARDAGRGGSPLHF. The chain links TRBV20-1 to TRBJ1-6; tentative D call: TRBD1 (5 bases). Per the germline V gene, CDR1 is DFQATT and CDR2 is SNEGSKA (reference sequence). This CDR3 region has 15 residues. The germline V and J ends were trimmed by 0 bases and 9 bases, with 15 bases remaining between them.

This clonotype came up many times. The chain couples TRBV6-6 to TRBJ1-1, with D perhaps TRBD1 (6 bases). This CDR3 spans 14 amino acids. Germline CDR1 is MNHNY and CDR2 is SVGAGI (reference sequence). Trimming took off 2 bases at V and 4 bases at J, with 11 bases between the two ends. The CDR3 sequence: CASSYPQGATEAFF. CDR3 nucleotides: TGTGCCAGCAGTTACCCACAGGGTGCCACTGAAGCTTTCTTT.

This clonotype was picked up many times. The chain joins TRBV7-3 to TRBJ2-1, with TRBD2 identical over 9 bases. There are 14 residues in the CDR3. Germline V gene sequence: CDR1 SGHTA, CDR2 FQGTGA. V trimming: 4 bases; J trimming: 9 bases; junction bases outside the gene matches: 7. CDR3 sequence (DNA): TGTGCCAGCAGCTCTGGGACTAGCAATAGTGAGCAGTTCTTC. This encodes CASSSGTSNSEQFF.

The chain combines TRBV20-1 with TRBJ2-1, with D possibly being TRBD2 (7 bases). V was shortened by 3 bases and J by 6 bases, with 21 bases between the two germline ends. The CDR3 is 16 amino acids. The germline V gene encodes CDR1 DFQATT and CDR2 SNEGSKA (reference sequence). The CDR3 sequence is CSASWPRGRARNEQFF. The CDR3 region has the DNA TGCAGTGCTAGTTGGCCTAGGGGGAGGGCCCGCAATGAGCAGTTCTTC.